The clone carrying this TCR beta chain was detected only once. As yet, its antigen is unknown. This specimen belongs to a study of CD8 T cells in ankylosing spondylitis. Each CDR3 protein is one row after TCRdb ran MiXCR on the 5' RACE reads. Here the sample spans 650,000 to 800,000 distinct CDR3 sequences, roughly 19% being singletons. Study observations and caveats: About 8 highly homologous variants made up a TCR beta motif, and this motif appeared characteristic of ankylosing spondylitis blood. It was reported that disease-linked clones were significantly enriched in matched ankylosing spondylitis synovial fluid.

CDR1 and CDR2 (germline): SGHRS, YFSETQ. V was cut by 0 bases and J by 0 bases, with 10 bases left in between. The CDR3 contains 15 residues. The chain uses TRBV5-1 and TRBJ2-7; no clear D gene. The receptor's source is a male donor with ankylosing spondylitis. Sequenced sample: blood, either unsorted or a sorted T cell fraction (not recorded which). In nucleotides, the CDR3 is TGCGCCAGCAGCTTGGAGATCTTGAGCTCCTACGAGCAGTACTTC. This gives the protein CASSLEILSSYEQYF. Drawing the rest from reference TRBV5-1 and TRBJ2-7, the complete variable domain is KAGVTQTPRYLIKTRGQQVTLSCSPISGHRSVSWYQQTPGQGLQFLFEYFSETQRNKGNFPGRFSGRQFSNSRSEMNVSTLELGDSALYLCASSLEILSSYEQYFGPGTRLTVT.